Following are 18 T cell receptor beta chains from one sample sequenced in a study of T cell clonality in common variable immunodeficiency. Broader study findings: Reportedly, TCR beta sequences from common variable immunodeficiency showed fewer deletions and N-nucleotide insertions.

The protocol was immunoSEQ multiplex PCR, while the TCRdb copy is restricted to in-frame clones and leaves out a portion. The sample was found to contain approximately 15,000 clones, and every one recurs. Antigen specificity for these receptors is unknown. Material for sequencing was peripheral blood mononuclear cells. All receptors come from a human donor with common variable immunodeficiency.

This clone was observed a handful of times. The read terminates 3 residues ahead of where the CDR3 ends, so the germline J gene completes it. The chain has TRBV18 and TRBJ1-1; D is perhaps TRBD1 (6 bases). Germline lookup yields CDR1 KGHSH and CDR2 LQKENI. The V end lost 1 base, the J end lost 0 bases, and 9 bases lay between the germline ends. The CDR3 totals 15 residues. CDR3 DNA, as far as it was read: TGTGCCAGCTCACCACAGGGGGTAATGAACACTGAA. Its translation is CASSPQGVMNTE. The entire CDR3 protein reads CASSPQGVMNTEAFF.

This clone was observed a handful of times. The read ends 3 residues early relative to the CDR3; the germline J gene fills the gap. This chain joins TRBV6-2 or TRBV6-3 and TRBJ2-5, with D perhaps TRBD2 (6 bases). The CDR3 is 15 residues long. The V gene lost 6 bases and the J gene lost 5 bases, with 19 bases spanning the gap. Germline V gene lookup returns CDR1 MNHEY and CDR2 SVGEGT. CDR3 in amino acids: CASSRPPVGGETQYF. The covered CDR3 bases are TGTGCCAGCAGCCGTCCTCCCGTAGGAGGGGAGACC.

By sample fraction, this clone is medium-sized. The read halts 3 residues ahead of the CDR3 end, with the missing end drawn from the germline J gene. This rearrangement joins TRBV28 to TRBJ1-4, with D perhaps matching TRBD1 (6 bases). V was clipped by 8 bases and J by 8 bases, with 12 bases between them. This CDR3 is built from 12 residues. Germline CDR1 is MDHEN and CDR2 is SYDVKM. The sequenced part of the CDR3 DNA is TGTGCCAGCGGGGCCCAGGGGGAAAAA. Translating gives CASGAQGEK. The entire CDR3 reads CASGAQGEKLFF.

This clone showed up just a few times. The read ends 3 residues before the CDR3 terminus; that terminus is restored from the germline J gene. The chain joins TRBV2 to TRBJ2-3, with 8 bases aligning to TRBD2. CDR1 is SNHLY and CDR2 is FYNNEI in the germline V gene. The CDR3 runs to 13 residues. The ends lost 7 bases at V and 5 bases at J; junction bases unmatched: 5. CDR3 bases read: TGTGCCAGCAAAGCGGGAGTAAAAGATACG. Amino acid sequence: CASKAGVKDT. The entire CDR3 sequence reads CASKAGVKDTQYF.

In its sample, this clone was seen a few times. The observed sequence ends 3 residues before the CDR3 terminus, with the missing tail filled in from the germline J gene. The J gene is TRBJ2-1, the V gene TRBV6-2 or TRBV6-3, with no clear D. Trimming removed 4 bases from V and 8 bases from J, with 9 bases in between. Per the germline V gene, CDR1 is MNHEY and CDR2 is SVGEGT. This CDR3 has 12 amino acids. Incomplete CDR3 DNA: TGTGCCAGCAGTTCCCGTACGGATGAG. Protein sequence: CASSSRTDE. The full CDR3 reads CASSSRTDEQFF.

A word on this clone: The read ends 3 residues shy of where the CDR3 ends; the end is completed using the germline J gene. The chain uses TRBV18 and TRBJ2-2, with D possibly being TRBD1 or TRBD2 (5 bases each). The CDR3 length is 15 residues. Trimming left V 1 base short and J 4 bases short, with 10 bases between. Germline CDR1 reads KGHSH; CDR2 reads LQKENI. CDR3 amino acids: CASSPLEGFTGELFF. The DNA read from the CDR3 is TGTGCCAGCTCACCACTCGAGGGGTTCACCGGGGAG.

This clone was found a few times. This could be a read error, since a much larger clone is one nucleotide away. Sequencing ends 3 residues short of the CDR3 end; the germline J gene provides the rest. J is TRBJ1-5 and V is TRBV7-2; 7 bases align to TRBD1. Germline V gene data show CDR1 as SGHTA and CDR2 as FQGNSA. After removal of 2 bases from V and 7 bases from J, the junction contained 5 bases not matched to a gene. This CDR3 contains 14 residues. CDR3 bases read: TGTGCCAGCAGCTTAAGGGGGCCCAAGCAGCCC. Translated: CASSLRGPKQP. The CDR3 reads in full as CASSLRGPKQPQHF.

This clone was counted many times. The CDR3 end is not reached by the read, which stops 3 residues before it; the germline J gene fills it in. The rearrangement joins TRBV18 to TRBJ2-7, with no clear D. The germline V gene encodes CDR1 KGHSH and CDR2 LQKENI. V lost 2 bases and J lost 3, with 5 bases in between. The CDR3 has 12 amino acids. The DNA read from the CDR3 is TGTGCCAGCTCACCAGCAGTCTACGAG. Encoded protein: CASSPAVYE. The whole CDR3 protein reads CASSPAVYEQYF.

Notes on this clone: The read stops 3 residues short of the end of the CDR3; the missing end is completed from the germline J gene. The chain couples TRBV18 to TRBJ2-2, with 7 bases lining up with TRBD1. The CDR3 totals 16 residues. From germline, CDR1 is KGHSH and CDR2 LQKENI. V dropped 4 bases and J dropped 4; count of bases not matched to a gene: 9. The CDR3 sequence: CASSRQGSTITGELFF. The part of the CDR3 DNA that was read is TGTGCCAGCTCACGACAGGGTTCGACCATCACCGGGGAG.

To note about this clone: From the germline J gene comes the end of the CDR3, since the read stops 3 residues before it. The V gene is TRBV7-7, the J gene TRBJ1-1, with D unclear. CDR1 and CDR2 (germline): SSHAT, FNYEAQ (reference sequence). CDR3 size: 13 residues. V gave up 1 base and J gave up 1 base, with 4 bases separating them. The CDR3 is CASSLVENTEAFF. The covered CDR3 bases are TGTGCCAGCAGCTTAGTAGAGAACACTGAA.

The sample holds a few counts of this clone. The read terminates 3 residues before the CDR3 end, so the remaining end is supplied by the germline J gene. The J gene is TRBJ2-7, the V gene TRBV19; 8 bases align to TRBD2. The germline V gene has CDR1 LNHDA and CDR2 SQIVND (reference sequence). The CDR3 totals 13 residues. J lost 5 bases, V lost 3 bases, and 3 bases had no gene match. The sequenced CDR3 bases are TGTGCCAGTAGTATCAGCGGGAGTGACGAG. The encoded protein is CASSISGSDE. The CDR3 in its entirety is CASSISGSDEQYF.

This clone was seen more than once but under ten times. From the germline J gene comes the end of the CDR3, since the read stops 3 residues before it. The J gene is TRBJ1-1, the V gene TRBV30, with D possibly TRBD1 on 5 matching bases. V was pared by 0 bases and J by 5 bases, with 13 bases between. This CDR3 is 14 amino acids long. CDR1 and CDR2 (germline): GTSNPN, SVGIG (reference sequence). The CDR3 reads CAWSVQAGRTEAFF. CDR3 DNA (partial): TGTGCCTGGAGTGTACAGGCAGGGCGAACTGAA.

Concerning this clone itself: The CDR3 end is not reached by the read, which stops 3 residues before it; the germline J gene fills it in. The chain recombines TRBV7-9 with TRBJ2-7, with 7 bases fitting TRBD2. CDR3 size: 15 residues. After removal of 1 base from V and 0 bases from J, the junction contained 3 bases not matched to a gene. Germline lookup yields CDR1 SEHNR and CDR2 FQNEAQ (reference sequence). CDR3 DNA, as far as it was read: TGTGCCAGCAGCTTAGGAGGCGGGAGCTCCTACGAG. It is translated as CASSLGGGSSYE. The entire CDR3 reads CASSLGGGSSYEQYF. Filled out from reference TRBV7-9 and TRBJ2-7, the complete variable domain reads DTGVSQNPRHKITKRGQNVTFRCDPISEHNRLYWYRQTLGQGPEFLTYFQNEAQLEKSRLLSDRFSAERPKGSFSTLEIQRTEQGDSAMYLCASSLGGGSSYEQYFGPGTRLTVT.

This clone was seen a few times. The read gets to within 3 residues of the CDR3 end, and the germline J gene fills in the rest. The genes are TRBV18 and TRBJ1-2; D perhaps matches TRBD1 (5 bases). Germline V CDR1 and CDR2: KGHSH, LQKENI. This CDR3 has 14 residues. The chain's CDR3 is CASSQQAPLSGYTF. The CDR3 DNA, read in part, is TGTGCCAGCTCACAACAGGCACCTCTATCGGGC.

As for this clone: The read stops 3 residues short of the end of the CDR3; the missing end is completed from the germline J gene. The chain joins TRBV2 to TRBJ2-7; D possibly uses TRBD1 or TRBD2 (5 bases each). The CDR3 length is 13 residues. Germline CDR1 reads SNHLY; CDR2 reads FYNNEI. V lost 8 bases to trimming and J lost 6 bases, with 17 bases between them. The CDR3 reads CASEGYGRGEQYF. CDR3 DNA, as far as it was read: TGTGCCAGCGAGGGATATGGAAGGGGCGAG.

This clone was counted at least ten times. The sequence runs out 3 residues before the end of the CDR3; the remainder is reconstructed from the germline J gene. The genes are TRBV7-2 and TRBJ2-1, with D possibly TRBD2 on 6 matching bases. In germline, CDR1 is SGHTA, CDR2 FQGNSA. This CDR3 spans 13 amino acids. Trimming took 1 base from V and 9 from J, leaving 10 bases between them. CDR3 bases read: TGTGCCAGCAGCTTAGGGGCGGGAATTGAG. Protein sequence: CASSLGAGIE. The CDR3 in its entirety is CASSLGAGIEQFF.

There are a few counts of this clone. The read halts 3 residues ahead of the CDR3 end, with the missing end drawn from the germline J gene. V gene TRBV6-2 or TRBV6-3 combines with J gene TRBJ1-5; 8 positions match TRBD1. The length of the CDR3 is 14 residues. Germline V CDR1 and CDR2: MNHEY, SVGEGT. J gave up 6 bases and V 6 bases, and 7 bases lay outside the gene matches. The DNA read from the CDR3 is TGTGCCAGCAGCCCTGACAGGGGTCGTCAGCCC. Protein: CASSPDRGRQP. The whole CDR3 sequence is CASSPDRGRQPQHF.

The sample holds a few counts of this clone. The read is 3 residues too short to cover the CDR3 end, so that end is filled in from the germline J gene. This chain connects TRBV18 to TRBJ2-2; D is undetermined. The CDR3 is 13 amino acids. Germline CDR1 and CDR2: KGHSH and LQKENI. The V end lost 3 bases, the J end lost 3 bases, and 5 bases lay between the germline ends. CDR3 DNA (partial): TGTGCCAGCTCACCTATAGACACCGGGGAG. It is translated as CASSPIDTGE. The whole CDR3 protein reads CASSPIDTGELFF.